These 12 T cell receptor beta chains came from one sample sequenced in a study of shared clonotypes between healthy human individuals. Sequencing was performed with immunoSEQ multiplex PCR; in TCRdb, only in-frame clones are kept and a portion is missing. The sample includes 560,000 or so clones, around 96% of them seen just once. Naive CD8 cells, CD45RO-negative and positively selected for CCR7, excluded terminally differentiated effector memory CD45RA+ cells. Material: naive CD8+ T cells sorted from blood. Source of these receptors: a woman younger than 45 in good health.

The chain is built from TRBV10-2 and TRBJ2-1; D perhaps matches TRBD2 (6 bases). The length of the CDR3 is 17 residues. Germline V gene sequence: CDR1 WSHSY, CDR2 SAAADI. V was pared by 4 bases and J by 1 base, with 17 bases between. This CDR3 is CASSVGGAGLSYNEQFF. DNA for the CDR3: TGCGCCAGCAGTGTTGGAGGGGCGGGACTTTCCTACAATGAGCAGTTCTTC.

This clone was detected once. V is TRBV7-9 and J is TRBJ2-5, with TRBD2 matching 9 bases. The V segment lost 5 bases and the J segment 2 bases; nucleotides outside the gene matches: 3. CDR1 and CDR2 (germline): SEHNR, FQNEAQ (reference sequence). The CDR3 runs to 14 residues. CDR3 sequence reads: CASSPSGNQETQYF. In DNA, the CDR3 is TGTGCCAGCAGCCCTAGCGGGAATCAAGAGACCCAGTACTTC.

This sequence joins TRBV5-1 and TRBJ2-3, with D possibly called TRBD1 or TRBD2 (5 bases each). Germline CDR1 is SGHRS and CDR2 is YFSETQ. The CDR3 consists of 15 residues. The V gene lost 0 bases and the J gene lost 3 bases, with 11 bases spanning the gap. The CDR3 region has the DNA TGCGCCAGCAGCTTGGGGGTAGGGGAGACAGATACGCAGTATTTT. It encodes CASSLGVGETDTQYF.

This sequence joins TRBV6-5 and TRBJ1-1; 7 nucleotides line up with TRBD1. Germline V gene data show CDR1 as MNHEY and CDR2 as SVGAGI. V gave up 7 bases and J gave up 1 base; unmatched junction bases: 6. The CDR3 has 14 residues. Here the CDR3 reads CASMVTGPNTEAFF. As DNA, the CDR3 is TGTGCCAGCATGGTGACAGGGCCGAACACTGAAGCTTTCTTT.

This clone was found once. The chain couples TRBV5-8 to TRBJ2-1; 9 bases line up with TRBD2. The CDR3 is made up of 18 amino acids. The germline CDR1 and CDR2 sequences are SGHTS and YDEGEE. Trimming cost V 4 bases and J 7 bases; bases outside gene matches: 18. CDR3 DNA sequence: TGTGCCAGCAGCCGTCGTGCCGGGACTAGCCGTTCGAAAAATGAGCAGTTCTTC. It codes for CASSRRAGTSRSKNEQFF.

The rearrangement joins TRBV6-4 to TRBJ1-2; 8 positions match TRBD1. V lost 2 bases and J lost 8; bases outside the gene matches: 10. CDR3 size: 15 residues. Per the germline V gene, CDR1 is MRHNA and CDR2 is SNTAGT. The CDR3 spells CASSDRFRDRGGYTF. The CDR3 bases are TGTGCCAGCAGTGACCGTTTCAGAGACAGGGGCGGCTACACCTTC.

The chain has TRBV27 and TRBJ2-1; D perhaps matches TRBD2 (7 bases). The CDR3 length is 15 residues. The V end was cut by 4 bases, the J end by 5 bases, with 15 bases between. In germline, CDR1 is MNHEY, CDR2 SMNVEV (reference sequence). CDR3 nucleotide sequence: TGTGCCAGCAGTTGGGGGGGGCGAATCCACAATGAGCAGTTCTTC. Its translation is CASSWGGRIHNEQFF.

The V call is TRBV7-9, the J call TRBJ2-1; tentative D call: TRBD2 (6 bases). CDR1 SEHNR and CDR2 FQNEAQ come from the germline V gene (reference sequence). V was trimmed by 1 base and J by 4 bases, leaving 8 bases between them. The CDR3 is 14 residues long. This CDR3 reads CASSLDSGYNEQFF. In nucleotides, the CDR3 is TGTGCCAGCAGCTTAGATAGCGGATACAATGAGCAGTTCTTC.

This rearrangement joins TRBV7-8 to TRBJ1-2; TRBD1 might be the D (5 bases). This CDR3 region has 13 residues. Trimming removed 1 base from V and 7 bases from J, with 10 bases in between. Per the germline V gene, CDR1 is SGHVS and CDR2 is FQNEAQ. The CDR3 coding sequence is TGTGCCAGCAGCTTAGTAGGGGACGGTGGCTACACCTTC. It yields the protein CASSLVGDGGYTF.

The chain uses TRBV4-1 and TRBJ2-3; D might be TRBD2 (5 bases). Trimming left V 4 bases short and J 3 bases short, with 23 bases between. Germline lookup yields CDR1 MGHRA and CDR2 YSYEKL. This CDR3 has 18 amino acids. The CDR3 here is CASSLLIVEAVGTDTQYF. The CDR3 DNA sequence: TGCGCCAGCAGCCTTTTAATCGTAGAAGCGGTTGGTACAGATACGCAGTATTTT.

This clone was found once. This chain uses TRBV28 with TRBJ2-4; possibly TRBD2 for D (6 bases). Germline lookup yields CDR1 MDHEN and CDR2 SYDVKM. The CDR3 is 16 amino acids. Trimming took off 6 bases at V and 0 bases at J, with 15 bases between the two ends. The CDR3 sequence: CASSNGLYLAKNIQYF. As DNA, the CDR3 is TGTGCCAGCAGCAACGGACTATATTTAGCCAAAAACATTCAGTACTTC.

The chain recombines TRBV27 with TRBJ2-1; D is uncertain. The germline CDR1 and CDR2 sequences are MNHEY and SMNVEV (reference sequence). This CDR3 contains 18 residues. V was shortened by 1 base and J by 0 bases, with 16 bases between the two germline ends. Here the CDR3 DNA reads TGTGCCAGCAGTTTATGGGCTGGCACCAAAAGCTCCTACAATGAGCAGTTCTTC. Its protein product is CASSLWAGTKSSYNEQFF.